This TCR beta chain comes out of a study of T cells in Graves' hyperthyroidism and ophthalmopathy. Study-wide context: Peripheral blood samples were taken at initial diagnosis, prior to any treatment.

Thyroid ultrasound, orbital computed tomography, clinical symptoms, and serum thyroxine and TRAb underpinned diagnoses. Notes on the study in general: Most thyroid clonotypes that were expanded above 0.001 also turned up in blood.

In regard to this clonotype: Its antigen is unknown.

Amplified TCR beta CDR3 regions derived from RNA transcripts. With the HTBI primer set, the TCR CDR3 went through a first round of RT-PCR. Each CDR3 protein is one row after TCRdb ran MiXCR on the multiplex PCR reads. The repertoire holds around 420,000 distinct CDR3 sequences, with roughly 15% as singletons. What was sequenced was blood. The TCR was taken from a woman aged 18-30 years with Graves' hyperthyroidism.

The CDR3 region has the DNA TGTGCCAGCAGTGGTAGTCCTAGCGGGAGCCTGAAGGAGCAGTACTTC. Protein product: CASSGSPSGSLKEQYF. The V and J genes are TRBV12-3 or TRBV12-4 and TRBJ2-7; TRBD2 matches 10 bases. The CDR3 runs to 16 residues. The V segment lost 5 bases and the J segment 7 bases; nucleotides outside the gene matches: 14.